The 28 T cell receptor beta chains given below trace back to one sample, sequenced in a study of CD8 T cells in ankylosing spondylitis. TCRdb processed the 5' RACE reads anew with MiXCR; each CDR3 protein has one entry. The sample contains roughly 240,000 distinct CDR3 sequences, 32% of which appear only once. Specimen: blood, either unsorted or a sorted T cell fraction (not recorded which). The receptors here all came from a male donor with ankylosing spondylitis or in good health (not recorded which).

This clonotype was detected ten times or more. CDR3 loop: CASSEAGGADTQYF. As DNA, the CDR3 is TGTGCCAGCAGTGAGGCGGGTGGGGCAGATACGCAGTATTTT. The J gene is TRBJ2-3, the V gene TRBV6-4; D possibly corresponds to TRBD2 (5 bases). CDR1 is MRHNA and CDR2 is SNTAGT in the germline V gene. This CDR3 contains 14 residues. With 3 bases removed from V and 4 bases from J, the gap between germline ends came to 11 bases.

The rearrangement joins TRBV7-9 to TRBJ2-7, with 10 nucleotides matching TRBD1. The CDR3 length is 13 residues. Trimming removed 1 base from V and 7 bases from J; junction bases left unmatched: 1. The V gene's germline CDR1 is SEHNR and CDR2 FQNEAQ (reference sequence). The CDR3 region has the DNA TGTGCCAGCAGCTTAGTGGGACAGGGGGAGCAGTACTTC. Translating gives CASSLVGQGEQYF.

The chain combines TRBV28 with TRBJ2-6, with TRBD1 as a possible D gene (6 bases). Trimming took 4 bases from V and 3 from J, leaving 10 bases between them. The CDR3 totals 15 residues. The V gene's germline CDR1 is MDHEN and CDR2 SYDVKM. The DNA of the CDR3 is TGTGCCAGCAGTTCTCAGGGGCGTGGGGCCAACGTCCTGACTTTC. Amino acids: CASSSQGRGANVLTF.

This chain connects TRBV7-3 to TRBJ2-1; D might be TRBD2 (5 bases). The CDR3 length is 14 residues. Germline CDR1 reads SGHTA; CDR2 reads FQGTGA. The germline V and J ends were trimmed by 2 bases and 5 bases, with 10 bases remaining between them. DNA of the CDR3: TGTGCCAGCAGCTTATCGGGGTCCAACAATGAGCAGTTCTTC. Encoded protein: CASSLSGSNNEQFF.

The genes are TRBV30 and TRBJ2-7; the match to TRBD1 covers 10 bases. V was pared by 2 bases and J by 4 bases, with 2 bases of the junction left unmatched. Germline lookup yields CDR1 GTSNPN and CDR2 SVGIG (reference sequence). The CDR3 is 13 amino acids. This CDR3 reads CAWSWTGGYEQYF. CDR3 bases: TGTGCCTGGAGTTGGACAGGGGGTTACGAGCAGTACTTC.

In this sample, this clonotype turned up a few times. The chain links TRBV12-3 or TRBV12-4 to TRBJ1-6; 9 positions agree with TRBD1. The CDR3 has 14 residues. J gave up 10 bases and V 5 bases, and 6 bases lay outside the gene matches. The CDR3 bases are TGTGCCAGCAGTGAGGGACAGGGAATATCACCCCTCCACTTT. Protein product: CASSEGQGISPLHF.

In nucleotides, the CDR3 is TGTGCCAGCAGCGTAGATCCCAGGGCAGGGCGAGTGGCCGGGGAGCTGTTTTTT. Translated, it gives CASSVDPRAGRVAGELFF. The chain uses TRBV9 and TRBJ2-2, with a tentative D call TRBD1 (5 bases). Germline V lookup: CDR1 SGDLS, CDR2 YYNGEE. The CDR3 runs to 18 residues. Trimming removed 0 bases at V and 6 bases at J, with 21 bases between.

This clonotype was detected only a few times. The chain is built from TRBV12-3 or TRBV12-4 and TRBJ2-2, with 7 positions matching TRBD1. The junction had 6 bases not matched to a gene; V was cut back by 4 bases and J by 4 bases. CDR3 length: 15 amino acids. The CDR3 DNA sequence: TGTGCCAGCAGTTCGCACCGACAGGGCACCGGGGAGCTGTTTTTT. It translates to CASSSHRQGTGELFF.

This clonotype was detected only a few times. The chain links TRBV20-1 to TRBJ1-2; D gene unclear. Germline values: CDR1 DFQATT, CDR2 SNEGSKA (reference sequence). This CDR3 has 11 residues. The germline V and J ends were trimmed by 2 bases and 6 bases, with 7 bases remaining between them. The CDR3 bases are TGCAGTGCTAGAACGTGGGATGGCTACACCTTC. The encoded protein is CSARTWDGYTF.

V gene TRBV20-1 combines with J gene TRBJ1-4, with D uncertain. There are 13 residues in the CDR3. Germline V CDR1 and CDR2: DFQATT, SNEGSKA (reference sequence). Trimming removed 5 bases at V and 7 bases at J, with 14 bases between. The CDR3 DNA sequence: TGCAGTGCTCCCCGGAGGGTGGCTGAAAAACTGTTTTTT. It yields the protein CSAPRRVAEKLFF.

This chain joins TRBV20-1 and TRBJ2-7; D possibly corresponds to TRBD2 (5 bases). V dropped 4 bases and J dropped 5 bases, with 12 bases sitting between them. The CDR3 loop spans 12 amino acids. CDR1 DFQATT and CDR2 SNEGSKA come from the germline V gene (reference sequence). CDR3 DNA sequence: TGCAGTGCTAATACCGGGAAGAACGAGCAGTACTTC. Residues: CSANTGKNEQYF.

The V gene is TRBV5-1, the J gene TRBJ2-5; D gene ambiguous. The V end lost 4 bases, the J end lost 2 bases, and 12 bases lay between the germline ends. Germline V gives CDR1 SGHRS, CDR2 YFSETQ. The CDR3 covers 14 residues. CDR3 sequence (DNA): TGCGCCAGCAGCACCCCATTTTATCAAGAGACCCAGTACTTC. Amino acid sequence: CASSTPFYQETQYF.

This clonotype was counted a few times. The genes are TRBV5-6 and TRBJ2-7; D might be TRBD1 (6 bases). The CDR3 extends over 19 amino acids. Germline CDR1 is SGHDT and CDR2 is YYEEEE. V was clipped by 2 bases and J by 0 bases, with 24 bases between them. The CDR3 DNA reads as TGTGCCAGCAGCTTTACTTTGTCAGGGGACCCCCCGAACTCCTACGAGCAGTACTTC. Translation: CASSFTLSGDPPNSYEQYF. The entire variable domain, with the rest obtained from reference TRBV5-6 and TRBJ2-7, is as follows: DAGVTQSPTHLIKTRGQQVTLRCSPKSGHDTVSWYQQALGQGPQFIFQYYEEEERQRGNFPDRFSGHQFPNYSSELNVNALLLGDSALYLCASSFTLSGDPPNSYEQYFGPGTRLTVT.

The chain uses TRBV5-1 and TRBJ1-3; D call uncertain. Germline CDR1 SGHRS, CDR2 YFSETQ. The CDR3 totals 15 residues. V lost 1 base and J 0 bases, leaving 8 bases between the germline ends. The CDR3: CASSLLGISGNTIYF. The CDR3, as DNA: TGCGCCAGCAGCTTGTTGGGGATCTCTGGAAACACCATATATTTT.

The J gene is TRBJ2-1, the V gene TRBV20-1, with D perhaps assigned TRBD1 or TRBD2 (5 bases each). The CDR3 covers 14 residues. V lost 5 bases and J lost 6, with 17 bases in between. CDR1 is DFQATT and CDR2 is SNEGSKA in the germline V gene (reference sequence). Here the CDR3 reads CSAQGTHTRNEQFF. CDR3 DNA: TGCAGTGCTCAAGGGACCCACACGCGCAATGAGCAGTTCTTC.

V is TRBV7-8 and J is TRBJ2-1; 11 bases match TRBD2. The CDR3 has 18 amino acids. The germline V gene encodes CDR1 SGHVS and CDR2 FQNEAQ. The V and J ends lost 5 bases and 1 base, in that order; junction bases with no gene match: 10. CDR3 nucleotides: TGTGCCAGCAGCAAGTCAGGACTAGCGGGTTTTTCCTACAATGAGCAGTTCTTC. This gives the protein CASSKSGLAGFSYNEQFF.

CDR3 sequence reads: CAISEGQANTGELFF. DNA for the CDR3: TGTGCCATCAGTGAGGGACAGGCGAACACCGGGGAGCTGTTTTTT. The chain carries TRBV10-3 and TRBJ2-2; TRBD1 matches at 7 bases. This CDR3 region has 15 residues. V shed 2 bases and J 0 bases; nucleotides not matched to a gene: 0. Germline values: CDR1 ENHRY, CDR2 SYGVKD.

The chain recombines TRBV5-6 with TRBJ1-1; 8 bases map to TRBD1. With V trimmed by 4 bases and J by 5 bases, 10 bases remained unmatched. The germline gives CDR1 SGHDT, CDR2 YYEEEE. The CDR3 runs to 15 residues. CDR3 DNA: TGTGCCAGCAGCATAATAGGGACAGGTCCAACTGAAGCTTTCTTT. It specifies CASSIIGTGPTEAFF.

This rearrangement joins TRBV6-1 to TRBJ1-5, with a tentative D call TRBD1 (6 bases). Trimming stripped 4 bases from V and 3 bases from J, with 13 bases between. The CDR3 spans 15 residues. Germline-derived CDR1 and CDR2 are MNHNS and SASEGT. The CDR3 nucleotides are TGTGCCAGCAGTGCAGGGGCGGGAGACAATCAGCCCCAGCATTTT. This encodes CASSAGAGDNQPQHF.

The chain couples TRBV20-1 to TRBJ2-3; 11 bases fit TRBD2. J lost 9 bases, V lost 2 bases, and 4 bases had no gene match. Germline V gives CDR1 DFQATT, CDR2 SNEGSKA (reference sequence). CDR3 length: 13 residues. CDR3 bases: TGCAGTGCTAGAAAGACTAGCGGGACAACGCAGTATTTT. It yields the protein CSARKTSGTTQYF.

The chain carries TRBV9 and TRBJ2-3, with D perhaps TRBD2 (5 bases). CDR3 length equals 15 residues. Trimming cost V 0 bases and J 0 bases, with 8 bases left between them. Germline CDR1 and CDR2: SGDLS and YYNGEE. DNA of the CDR3: TGTGCCAGCAGCGTAGGAGACTATAGCACAGATACGCAGTATTTT. Protein sequence: CASSVGDYSTDTQYF.

This clonotype was seen more than once but under ten times. V and J are TRBV20-1 and TRBJ1-1; a weak D match, TRBD1 (6 bases). The V end was cut by 2 bases, the J end by 2 bases, with 18 bases between. Per the germline V gene, CDR1 is DFQATT and CDR2 is SNEGSKA (reference sequence). The CDR3 loop spans 16 amino acids. CDR3 coding DNA: TGCAGTGCTAGATTTGCGGGGGCGCAGATAAACACTGAAGCTTTCTTT. Translated, it gives CSARFAGAQINTEAFF.

This clonotype came up a few times. The gene calls are TRBV20-1 and TRBJ2-7; D is perhaps TRBD1 (6 bases). This CDR3 has 17 residues. The ends were cut back, 1 base at V and 3 bases at J, with 22 bases in the middle. The V gene's germline CDR1 is DFQATT and CDR2 SNEGSKA (reference sequence). The CDR3 here is CSARAAESTGFLYEQYF. CDR3 bases: TGCAGTGCTAGAGCCGCCGAATCGACAGGTTTCCTCTACGAGCAGTACTTC.

The table lists this clonotype with a few counts. The chain joins TRBV6-1 to TRBJ1-6, with D uncertain. V shed 3 bases and J shed 14 bases, with 11 bases lying between them. CDR3 size: 12 residues. Germline V gene sequence: CDR1 MNHNS, CDR2 SASEGT. The DNA for the CDR3 is TGTGCCAGCAGTGACCTTGGGTTGGCCCTCCACTTT. Translation: CASSDLGLALHF.

The chain links TRBV27 to TRBJ2-2; the D call may be TRBD1 or TRBD2 (5 bases each). The CDR3 is 14 amino acids. The germline V gene encodes CDR1 MNHEY and CDR2 SMNVEV (reference sequence). Trimming cost V 5 bases and J 6 bases, with 13 bases left between them. The CDR3 DNA reads as TGTGCCAGCAGTACGGGACGCTTATCCGGGGAGCTGTTTTTT. Encoded protein: CASSTGRLSGELFF.

This chain connects TRBV11-2 to TRBJ2-1; 7 positions match TRBD2. The CDR3 covers 15 residues. After removal of 3 bases from V and 4 bases from J, the junction contained 6 bases not matched to a gene. CDR1 and CDR2 (germline): SGHAT, FQNNGV. The CDR3, as DNA: TGTGCCAGCAGCTTGGGCGGGGGTTGGTACAATGAGCAGTTCTTC. Amino acids: CASSLGGGWYNEQFF.

This chain links TRBV12-3 or TRBV12-4 with TRBJ2-1; 10 bases are a match to TRBD2. V shed 3 bases, J shed 2 bases, and the junction held 4 bases outside the gene matches. The CDR3 sequence is 16 residues long. The CDR3 spells CASSLKRGGPYNEQFF. The CDR3, as DNA: TGTGCCAGCAGTTTGAAGCGGGGGGGCCCCTACAATGAGCAGTTCTTC.

The rearrangement joins TRBV2 to TRBJ2-3, with D perhaps matching TRBD1 (5 bases). Germline V gene data show CDR1 as SNHLY and CDR2 as FYNNEI. Trimming left V 6 bases short and J 2 bases short, with 9 bases between. The CDR3 covers 13 residues. CDR3 nucleotide sequence: TGTGCCAGCAGCAAGGGGAACACAGATACGCAGTATTTT. Encoded protein: CASSKGNTDTQYF.